This T cell receptor (beta chain) was identified in a study of blood T cell repertoires in COVID-19. CDR3 length equals 16 residues. The V gene's germline CDR1 is LNHDA and CDR2 SQIVND (reference sequence). V lost 7 bases to trimming and J lost 0 bases, with 18 bases between them. This clone has a single count. In the original processing: For nucleated cells, counts were estimated from reference gene primer amplification. The method was immunoSEQ multiplex PCR; TCRdb's version includes in-frame clones alone and lacks a portion of them. V and J calls and clone size are as listed in that table; D and trimming were resolved from the DNA. Of a few hundred thousand clones in the sample, around 82% were seen once. Patients at the Seattle site were enrolled during active infection and followed longitudinally.

The chain has TRBV19 and TRBJ1-1; TRBD1 might be the D (6 bases). Sequenced material: peripheral blood. The TCR originated in a human donor with COVID-19, enrolled during active disease. The donor label of this sample is uncertain. The CDR3, as DNA: TGTGCCAGTAATGGGGGCGTGAGTAGGCTGAACACTGAAGCTTTCTTT. Amino acids: CASNGGVSRLNTEAFF.